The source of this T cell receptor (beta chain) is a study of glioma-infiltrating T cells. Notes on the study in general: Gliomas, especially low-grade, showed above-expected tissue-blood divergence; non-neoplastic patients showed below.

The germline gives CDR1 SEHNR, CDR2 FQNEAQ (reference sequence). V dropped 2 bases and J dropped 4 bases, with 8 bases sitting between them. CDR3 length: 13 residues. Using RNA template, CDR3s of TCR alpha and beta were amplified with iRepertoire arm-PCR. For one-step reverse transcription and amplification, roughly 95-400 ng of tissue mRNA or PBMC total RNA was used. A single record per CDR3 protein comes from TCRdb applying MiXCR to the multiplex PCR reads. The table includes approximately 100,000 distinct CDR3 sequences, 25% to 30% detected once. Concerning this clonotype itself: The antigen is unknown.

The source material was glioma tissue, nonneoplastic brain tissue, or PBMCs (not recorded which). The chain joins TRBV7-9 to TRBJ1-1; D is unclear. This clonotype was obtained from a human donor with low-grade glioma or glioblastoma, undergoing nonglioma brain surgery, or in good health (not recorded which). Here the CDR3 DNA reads TGTGCCAGCAGCTTAACCGGGTTCACTGAAGCTTTCTTT. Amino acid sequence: CASSLTGFTEAFF.